Below, one T cell receptor beta chain is given with its context. Its antigen is still unknown. Base qualities were left out, and no much larger clone turns up one base away. The cohort consisted of 666 healthy bone marrow donors. All cohort members were sampled while nominally healthy, although unrecorded immune exposures were likely present. The donor tested CMV seropositive, placing the donor among the 290 or so seropositive members of the cohort. Each donor provided a peripheral blood sample, and peripheral blood mononuclear cells were used for TCR beta sequencing. The Qiagen DNeasy Blood Extraction Kit was used to extract genomic DNA from the blood cell samples. Libraries were constructed by the immunoSEQ multiplex PCR assay. For the multiplex PCR, a mixture combining 60 forward primers for TCR Vbeta segments and 13 reverse primers for TCR Jbeta segments was used. Amplification of the CDR3 region of rearranged TCR beta genes was performed with a multiplex PCR assay on genomic DNA. The amplified TCR beta libraries were sequenced on the Illumina HiSeq System as 87-base-pair reads. As for the authors' bioinformatics: Across the 670 or so repertoires, a later analysis counted some 80 million unique TCR beta chains, around 11 million of which were shared by at least two donors. Raw reads were error-corrected and collapsed into unique sequences with a nearest-neighbor algorithm that merged closely related sequences to remove PCR and sequencing errors. Alignment of CDR3 sequences to IMGT reference sequences was used to assign V, D and J gene segments. For a sequence to be retained, a match of at least six nucleotides was required to both a V gene segment and a J gene segment. Rearrangements were classified as productive when the CDR3 lacked stop codons and remained in frame with V and J, and all other rearrangements were classified as non-productive. CDR3 was defined by IMGT convention, running from the second conserved V-encoded cysteine to the conserved J-encoded phenylalanine. The earlier analysis of about 560 of the donors excluded any sequence lacking an unambiguous match to a single V gene segment. An earlier analysis of a few hundred of the donors called V segments functional above 56.7% productive rearrangements and segregating when the between-donor standard deviation exceeded 5%. A statistical classification framework was developed to diagnose cytomegalovirus status using the catalog of TCR beta chain sequences. In a later analysis, V and J genes were assigned by comparing TCR nucleotide sequences against IMGT/GENE-DB human TR gene sequences. A later analysis assigned CDR3 sequences and most-parsimonious VDJ recombination scenarios with the TCRdist pipeline. A later analysis defined each TCR beta chain by its CDR3 amino acid sequence plus V-gene family, and excluded reads lacking a unique V-gene family. In a later analysis, a few hundred highly shared, low-generation-probability nucleotide sequences were removed to address suspected cross-contamination and a sequencing artifact. A later analysis calculated a clonal expansion index for each public chain from normalized within-repertoire ranks of inferred template counts. Generation probabilities in a later analysis came from a VDJ recombination model fitted to out-of-frame rearrangements, and those results were checked against IGoR. In a later analysis, hypergeometric tests were used to score TCR-TCR, TCR-HLA and TCR-CMV co-occurrence, with a repertoire-size bias correction applied to TCR pairs. In a later analysis, false discovery rates were estimated by permuting HLA or CMV assignments 20 times. In a later analysis, co-occurring TCRs were grouped using DBSCAN, and TCRdist sequence similarity was added for clustering within HLA-allele-positive subsets. Repertoires with fewer than 30,000 or more than 120,000 public chains, plus five repertoires with anomalous nucleotide sharing, were excluded from co-occurrence clustering. TCRdb's version of the immuneACCESS table is confined to in-frame rearrangements and falls short of the full clone set. An unresolved V gene accounts for under half of the shortfall where checked; the remainder is of unknown origin. V, J and clone size were drawn from that table, and D and trimming were deduced from the DNA. This sample is represented by 300,000 or so clones; just under 85% of them were singletons. Of the sample, roughly 2% is held by the ten largest clones.

The data originate from a study of cytomegalovirus exposure and HLA in healthy donors (dated by TCRdb to about 2017). About the study as a whole: An earlier analysis of around 600 of the donors reported more than 250 Gb of sequence data and some 120 million unique TCR beta sequences from roughly 200 million T cells. To predict cytomegalovirus infection status, the study brought together high-throughput TCR immunosequencing, statistical association of individual TCRs with disease status, and machine learning. In addition to the first cohort of about 650 subjects, a separate validation cohort of 120 different subjects was used. Of the 300 to 450 genotyped donors, roughly 80% fell in the genetic ancestry cluster associated with self-reported Caucasian donors. Alongside the repertoire data, information on donor age, sex, ethnicity and CMV serostatus was compiled. In the later analysis, no new phenotypic data were used to find candidate immune exposures; instead, reliance was placed on TCR beta sequences and their occurrence across donors. The T cell repertoires of some 700 subjects were profiled by immunosequencing and related to cytomegalovirus serostatus. A handful of DR-DQ haplotypes were handled as single units for association and clustering because linkage in the cohort was strong. An early release that covered roughly 600 HLA-typed donors contained about 300 gigabases of sequencing data and 75 million to 100 million unique TCR sequences. An earlier analysis of several hundred of the donors applied high-throughput TCR beta sequencing to assess whether each TCR beta V gene segment acted as functional or pseudogenic. HLA typing covered class I and class II loci at four-digit resolution. Every repertoire in the discovery cohort had been generated on one and the same sequencing platform. A later analysis re-examined previously published TCR beta repertoires from 500 to 700 donors and added high-resolution HLA genotyping to investigate patterns of TCR occurrence. A later genetic analysis used genome-wide SNP genotypes for about three fifths of the 666 donors, treating that subset as a discovery cohort. The study was designed to test whether signatures of past pathogen exposure could be identified by cataloging public T cell receptors. On average, about 200,000 unique TCR beta nucleotide sequences were sequenced per donor among more than 350 genotyped donors of the cohort, with roughly a sixth of those sequences being non-productive. Typing coverage varied by locus: roughly 620-630 donors for A, B, C, DRB1 and DQB1; about 520 for DQA1; more than 600 for DPA1; some 470 for DPB1.

Paper-wide results and their limitations: Strong co-occurrence of HLA alleles, especially DR and DQ, made assigning TCR associations to individual alleles difficult. A later analysis reported that several top co-occurrence clusters appeared linked to parvovirus B19, influenza, CMV and Epstein-Barr virus. The authors suggested that the approach could potentially be extended to other disease states and immunological phenotypes. Because counts were too low, roughly 18 rarely observed V segments, including chromosome 9 orphons, were left out of the earlier analysis of approximately 500 of the donors. Most CMV-associated TCR beta chains appeared to be HLA-restricted in a later analysis, and the HLA associations seemed to be driven largely by CMV exposure. In an earlier analysis of some 500 of the donors, most TCR beta V segments appeared in productive rearrangements about 87% or about 30% of the time, broadly matching IMGT annotations. CMV serostatus was the only immune exposure information available for the cohort. At a false discovery rate of 0.05, a later analysis linked around 15,000 TCR beta sequences to specific HLA alleles. A group of highly shared sequence variants was considered likely to be a technical artifact of the sequencing pipeline. The study gave a list of under 200 TCR beta chains associated with cytomegalovirus. Sequencing depth was assumed to be roughly uniform across donors in the presence/absence analyses, though that assumption may not hold. A few of the identified cytomegalovirus-associated TCR beta chains were confirmed in vitro to be specific for cytomegalovirus antigens. According to a later genetic analysis, donors in an Asian-associated ancestry cluster had fewer N-insertions in productive TCRs than the roughly 700-donor mean. In a later analysis, HLA-associated TCR beta chains showed more clonal expansion and lower generation probabilities than non-associated chains that were equally common. Most TCR sequences were observed very rarely across donors, whereas some public TCRs were present in many individuals. A later analysis found that TCR association rates varied across HLA loci, with DRB1 alleles showing the most associated TCRs and HLA-C alleles the fewest. Linkage disequilibrium might explain the correlated functional status among segregating V segments, but an unknown experimental factor could not be ruled out. In this cohort, only TCR beta chains were sequenced, and detectable features were limited by the absence of alpha or paired-chain data. A further reported finding was that TCR beta sequences accurately predicted the HLA-A and HLA-B alleles for most subjects in the first cohort. Because HLA typing was missing for some donors at each locus, association tests included only the typed subset. In a later genetic analysis, a missense DCLRE1C variant was associated with V-gene and J-gene trimming of TCR beta chains, and the association was replicated in an independent cohort. The classifier was reported to diagnose cytomegalovirus status with high specificity and sensitivity in both the original and validation cohorts.

This clonotype was obtained from a middle-aged woman in good health and CMV-seropositive. The sequenced sample was PBMCs.

The CDR3 corresponds to CSVLTGVNTEAFF. The nucleotide sequence is TGCAGCGTTCTGACAGGGGTGAACACTGAAGCTTTCTTT. The rearrangement combines TRBV29-1 with TRBJ1-1, with 8 bases matching TRBD1. The CDR3 numbers 13 residues from cysteine through phenylalanine. Solely the CDR3 DNA is kept, with 39 bases framed from the first base. Trimmed from V: 5 bases; trimmed from J: 0 bases; junction bases lacking a gene match: 2. CDR1 and CDR2, looked up from the germline V gene, are SQVTM and ANQGSEA.